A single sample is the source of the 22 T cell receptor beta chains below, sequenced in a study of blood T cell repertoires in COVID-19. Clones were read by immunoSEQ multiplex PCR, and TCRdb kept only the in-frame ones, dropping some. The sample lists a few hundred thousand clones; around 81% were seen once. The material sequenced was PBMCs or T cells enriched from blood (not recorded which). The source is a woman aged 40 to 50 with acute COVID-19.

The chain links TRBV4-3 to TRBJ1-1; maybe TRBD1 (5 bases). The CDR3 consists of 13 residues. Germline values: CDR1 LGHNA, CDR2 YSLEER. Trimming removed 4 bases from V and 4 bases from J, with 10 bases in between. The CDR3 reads CASSRAGGTEAFF. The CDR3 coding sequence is TGCGCCAGCAGCCGGGCGGGGGGCACTGAAGCTTTCTTT.

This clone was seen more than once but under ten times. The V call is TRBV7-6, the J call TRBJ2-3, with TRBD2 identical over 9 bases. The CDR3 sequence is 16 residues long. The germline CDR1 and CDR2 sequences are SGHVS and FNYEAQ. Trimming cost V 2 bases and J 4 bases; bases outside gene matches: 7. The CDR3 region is CASSLKGGRGSDTQYF. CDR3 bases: TGTGCCAGCAGCTTAAAGGGCGGGAGGGGATCAGATACGCAGTATTTT.

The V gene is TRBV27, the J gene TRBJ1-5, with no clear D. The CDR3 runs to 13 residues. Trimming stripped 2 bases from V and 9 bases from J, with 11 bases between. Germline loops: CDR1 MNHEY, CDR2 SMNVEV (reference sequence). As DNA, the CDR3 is TGTGCCAGCAGTTTAGGAGGGAGTGGGCCCCAGCATTTT. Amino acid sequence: CASSLGGSGPQHF.

The CDR3 loop is CASSRVVGADYEQYF. The DNA of the CDR3 is TGTGCCAGCAGTAGAGTTGTGGGAGCAGATTACGAGCAGTACTTC. The chain links TRBV6-5 to TRBJ2-7; D possibly corresponds to TRBD2 (5 bases). Deletions cut 5 bases from V and 4 bases from J, with 18 bases between. The CDR3 is made up of 15 amino acids. Per the germline V gene, CDR1 is MNHEY and CDR2 is SVGAGI.

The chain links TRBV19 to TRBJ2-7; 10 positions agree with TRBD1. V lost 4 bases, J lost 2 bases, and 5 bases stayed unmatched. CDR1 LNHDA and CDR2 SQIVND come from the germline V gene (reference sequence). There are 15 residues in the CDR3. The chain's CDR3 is CASSTGTGEAYEQYF. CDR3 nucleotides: TGTGCCAGTAGTACGGGGACAGGGGAGGCCTACGAGCAGTACTTC. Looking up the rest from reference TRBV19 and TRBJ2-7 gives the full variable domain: DGGITQSPKYLFRKEGQNVTLSCEQNLNHDAMYWYRQDPGQGLRLIYYSQIVNDFQKGDIAEGYSVSREKKESFPLTVTSAQKNPTAFYLCASSTGTGEAYEQYFGPGTRLTVT.

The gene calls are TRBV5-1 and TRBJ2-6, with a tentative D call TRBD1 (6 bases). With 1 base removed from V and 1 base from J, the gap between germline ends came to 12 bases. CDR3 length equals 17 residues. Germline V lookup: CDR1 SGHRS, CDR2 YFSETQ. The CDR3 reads CASSLISGVSGANVLTF. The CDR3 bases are TGCGCCAGCAGCTTGATTTCAGGGGTTTCTGGGGCCAACGTCCTGACTTTC.

CDR3 sequence reads: CASSYEGSGFEQYF. CDR3 in DNA: TGTGCCAGCAGCTACGAGGGTTCGGGTTTTGAGCAGTACTTC. The chain uses TRBV11-3 and TRBJ2-7; D perhaps matches TRBD2 (5 bases). Trimming shortened V by 4 bases and J by 7 bases, and 17 bases separated the two germline ends. The CDR3 contains 14 residues. Germline lookup yields CDR1 SGHNT and CDR2 YENEEA.

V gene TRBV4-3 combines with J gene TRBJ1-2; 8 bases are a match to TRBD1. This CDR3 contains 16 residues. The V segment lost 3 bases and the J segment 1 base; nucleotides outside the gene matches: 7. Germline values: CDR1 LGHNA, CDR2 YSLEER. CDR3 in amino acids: CASSQADREINYGYTF. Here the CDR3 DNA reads TGCGCCAGCAGCCAGGCGGACAGGGAGATTAACTATGGCTACACCTTC.

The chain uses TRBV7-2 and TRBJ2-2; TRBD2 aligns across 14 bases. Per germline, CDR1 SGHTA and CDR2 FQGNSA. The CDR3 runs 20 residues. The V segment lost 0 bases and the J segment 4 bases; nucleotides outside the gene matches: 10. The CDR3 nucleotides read TGTGCCAGCAGCTTAGCGGGACAGCCGGGACTAGCGGGAGCCACCGGGGAGCTGTTTTTT. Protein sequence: CASSLAGQPGLAGATGELFF.

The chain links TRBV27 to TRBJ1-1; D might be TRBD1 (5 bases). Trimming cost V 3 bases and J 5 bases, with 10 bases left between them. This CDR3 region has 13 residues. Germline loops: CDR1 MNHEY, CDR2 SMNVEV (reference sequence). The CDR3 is CASSFQGATEAFF. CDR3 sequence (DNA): TGTGCCAGCAGTTTCCAAGGGGCGACTGAAGCTTTCTTT.

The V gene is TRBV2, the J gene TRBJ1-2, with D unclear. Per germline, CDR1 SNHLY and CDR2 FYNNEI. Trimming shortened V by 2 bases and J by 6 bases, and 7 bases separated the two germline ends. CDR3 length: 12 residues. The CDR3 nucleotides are TGTGCCAGCAGTGAATCCGGGAATGGCTACACCTTC. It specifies CASSESGNGYTF. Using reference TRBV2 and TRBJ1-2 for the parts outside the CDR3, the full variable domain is EPEVTQTPSHQVTQMGQEVILRCVPISNHLYFYWYRQILGQKVEFLVSFYNNEISEKSEIFDDQFSVERPDGSNFTLKIRSTKLEDSAMYFCASSESGNGYTFGSGTRLTVV.

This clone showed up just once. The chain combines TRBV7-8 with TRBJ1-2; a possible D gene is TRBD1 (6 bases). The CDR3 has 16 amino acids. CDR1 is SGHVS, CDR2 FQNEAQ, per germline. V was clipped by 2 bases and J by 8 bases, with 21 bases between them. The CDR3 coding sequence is TGTGCCAGCAGCTTAAGCGCCGGGACACCCGGTGCGGGCTACACCTTC. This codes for CASSLSAGTPGAGYTF.

The CDR3 here is CASSSTGTGRGTQYF. The CDR3 DNA follows: TGTGCCAGCAGCTCGACCGGGACAGGGAGGGGGACCCAGTACTTC. The V gene is TRBV5-4, the J gene TRBJ2-5; 9 nucleotides agree with TRBD1. Germline V gene lookup returns CDR1 SGHNT and CDR2 YYREEE (reference sequence). J lost 7 bases, V lost 3 bases, and 10 bases had no gene match. CDR3 length equals 15 residues.

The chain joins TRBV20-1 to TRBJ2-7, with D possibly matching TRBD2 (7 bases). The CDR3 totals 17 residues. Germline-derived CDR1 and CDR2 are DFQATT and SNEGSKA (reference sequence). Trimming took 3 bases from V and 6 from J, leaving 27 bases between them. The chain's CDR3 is CSASALGGRSGGIEQYF. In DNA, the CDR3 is TGCAGTGCTAGTGCCTTGGGGGGGCGGAGCGGAGGAATCGAGCAGTACTTC.

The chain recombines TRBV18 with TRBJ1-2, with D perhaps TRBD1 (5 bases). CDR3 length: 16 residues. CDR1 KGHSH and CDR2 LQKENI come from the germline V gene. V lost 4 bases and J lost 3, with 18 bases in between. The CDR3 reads CASSLRDVGEDYGYTF. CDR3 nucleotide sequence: TGTGCCAGCTCACTCCGGGACGTCGGGGAGGACTATGGCTACACCTTC.

The CDR3 DNA reads as TGTGCCAGCGGGCCGCTGGGCTATGGCTACACCTTC. Its protein is CASGPLGYGYTF. The genes are TRBV6-5 and TRBJ1-2, with no clear D. V lost 8 bases, J lost 4 bases, and 11 bases lay in between. This CDR3 comprises 12 residues. From germline, CDR1 is MNHEY and CDR2 SVGAGI.

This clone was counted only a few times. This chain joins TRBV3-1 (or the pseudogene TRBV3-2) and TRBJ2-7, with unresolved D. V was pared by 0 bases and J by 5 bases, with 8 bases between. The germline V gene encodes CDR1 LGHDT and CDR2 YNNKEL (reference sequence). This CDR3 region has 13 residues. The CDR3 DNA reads TGTGCCAGCAGCCAAGACAGGTGGAACGAGCAGTACTTC. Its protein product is CASSQDRWNEQYF.

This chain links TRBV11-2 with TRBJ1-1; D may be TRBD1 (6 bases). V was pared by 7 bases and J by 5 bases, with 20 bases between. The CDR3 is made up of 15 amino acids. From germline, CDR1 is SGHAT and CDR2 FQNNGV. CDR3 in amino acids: CASTRAQGEGTEAFF. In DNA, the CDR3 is TGTGCCAGCACCCGAGCACAGGGAGAGGGAACTGAAGCTTTCTTT. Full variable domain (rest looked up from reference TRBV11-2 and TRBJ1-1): EAGVAQSPRYKIIEKRQSVAFWCNPISGHATLYWYQQILGQGPKLLIQFQNNGVVDDSQLPKDRFSAERLKGVDSTLKIQPAKLEDSAVYLCASTRAQGEGTEAFFGQGTRLTVV.

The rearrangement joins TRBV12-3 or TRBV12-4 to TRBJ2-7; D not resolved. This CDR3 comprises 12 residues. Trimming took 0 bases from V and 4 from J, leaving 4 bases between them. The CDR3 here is CASSLARYEQYF. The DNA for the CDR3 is TGTGCCAGCAGTTTAGCGCGGTACGAGCAGTACTTC.

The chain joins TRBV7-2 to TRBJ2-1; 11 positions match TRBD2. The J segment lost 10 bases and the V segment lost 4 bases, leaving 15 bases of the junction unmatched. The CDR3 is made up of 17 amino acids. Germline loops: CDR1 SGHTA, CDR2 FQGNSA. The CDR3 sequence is CASSSGRPSGGSGEQFF. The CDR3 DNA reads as TGTGCCAGCAGCTCCGGGCGTCCTAGCGGGGGGTCGGGGGAGCAGTTCTTC.

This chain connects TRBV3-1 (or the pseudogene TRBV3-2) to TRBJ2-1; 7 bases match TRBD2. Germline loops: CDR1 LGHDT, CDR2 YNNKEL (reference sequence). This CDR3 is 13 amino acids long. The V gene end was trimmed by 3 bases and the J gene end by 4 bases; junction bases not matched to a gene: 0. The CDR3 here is CASSQGLYNEQFF. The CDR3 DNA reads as TGTGCCAGCAGCCAGGGACTATACAATGAGCAGTTCTTC.

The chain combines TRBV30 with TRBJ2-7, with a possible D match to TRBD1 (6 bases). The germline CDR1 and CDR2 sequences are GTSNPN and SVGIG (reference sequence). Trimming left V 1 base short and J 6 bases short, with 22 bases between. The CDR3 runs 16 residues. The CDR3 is CAWSDVLGQGLREQYF. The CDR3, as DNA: TGTGCCTGGAGTGATGTCTTAGGGCAGGGGTTACGCGAGCAGTACTTC.